This T cell receptor beta chain was retrieved from a study of blood T cell repertoires in COVID-19. The V and J ends lost 2 bases and 8 bases, in that order; junction bases with no gene match: 8. The germline V gene encodes CDR1 GTSNPN and CDR2 SVGIG (reference sequence). The CDR3 contains 13 residues. Per the original data handling: Amplified reference gene primers provided the basis for estimating nucleated cell counts. TCRdb's copy holds only in-frame clones and misses some; the assay was immunoSEQ multiplex PCR. The V and J calls and clone size are taken from that table; D and trimming were inferred from the DNA. Of around 200,000 clones listed, 89% are singletons.

Sequencing input: PBMCs or T cells enriched from blood (not recorded which). The clonotype originates from a woman younger than 35 who had recovered from COVID-19. The chain uses TRBV30 and TRBJ1-2; 7 nucleotides align to TRBD1. The CDR3 here is CAWSMTGLDGYTF. Here the CDR3 DNA reads TGTGCCTGGAGTATGACAGGGCTGGACGGCTACACCTTC.